A single TCR beta chain is shown here with its context. This specimen belongs to a study of blood T cell repertoires in COVID-19. Study-level background: Acute and convalescent COVID-19 samples came from the United States, Italy and Spain. PBMCs, B-cell-depleted T cells, or T cells provided the cDNA or gDNA that made up the material.

In the source study's methods: Amplification of reference gene primers provided the estimated nucleated cell counts. The repertoire was sequenced with immunoSEQ multiplex PCR; TCRdb's copy has only in-frame clones and lacks some. The V and J calls and clone size were taken over from that table, and D and trimming were inferred from the DNA. The sample consists of a few hundred thousand clones, 75% to 90% of them appearing once. The J segment lost 2 bases and the V segment lost 0 bases, leaving 3 bases of the junction unmatched. This CDR3 contains 15 residues. CDR1 is KGHSH and CDR2 is LQKENI in the germline V gene.

Material: peripheral blood. The V gene is TRBV18, the J gene TRBJ2-5; TRBD1 aligns across 7 bases. The sequence was obtained from a human donor in a cohort sampled during active COVID-19. The chain's CDR3 is CASSPPSGGQETQYF. Here the CDR3 DNA reads TGTGCCAGCTCACCACCGTCAGGGGGACAAGAGACCCAGTACTTC.